Listed here are 9 T cell receptor beta chains from one sample, sequenced in a study of T cell repertoires in cytomegalovirus infection. No antigens are known for them. MiXCR was run by TCRdb on the reads, yielding one entry per CDR3 protein. This table holds about 740,000 distinct CDR3 sequences, roughly 36% found once. Here the sequenced sample was cultured PBMCs, taken from culture after CMV antigen stimulation. The receptors derive from a human donor in good health (CMV status not recorded). Some clones in this sample may be carry-over from other donors' samples.

The V and J genes are TRBV5-4 and TRBJ1-1; D is ambiguous. The CDR3 totals 13 residues. Germline CDR1 is SGHNT and CDR2 is YYREEE (reference sequence). V was cut by 4 bases and J by 11 bases, with 18 bases left in between. The CDR3 loop is CASSGETGSRAFF. In DNA, the CDR3 is TGTGCCAGCAGCGGAGAGACGGGGAGCCGGGCTTTCTTT.

This clonotype was observed a few times. As DNA, the CDR3 is TGTGCCAGTAGTGGCGTCGTAGACAGGGACATCATGAAGGACACTGAAGCTTTCTTT. Protein sequence: CASSGVVDRDIMKDTEAFF. The rearrangement links TRBV19 to TRBJ1-1; 7 nucleotides match TRBD1. Germline CDR1 LNHDA, CDR2 SQIVND (reference sequence). The CDR3 length is 19 residues. V was clipped by 5 bases and J by 3 bases; unmatched bases: 21.

The chain links TRBV7-2 to TRBJ1-1; D is possibly TRBD1 (5 bases). Germline V lookup: CDR1 SGHTA, CDR2 FQGNSA. V lost 5 bases and J 4 bases, leaving 14 bases between the germline ends. This CDR3 region has 14 residues. The CDR3 DNA sequence: TGTGCCAGCAGCCCGCGCCGGACAATCACTGAAGCTTTCTTT. Translating it yields CASSPRRTITEAFF.

The J gene is TRBJ1-1, the V gene TRBV20-1; 10 bases match TRBD1. Germline V lookup: CDR1 DFQATT, CDR2 SNEGSKA (reference sequence). The CDR3 has 14 residues. Unmatched junction bases numbered 7, after V lost 6 bases and J lost 3 bases. The CDR3 loop reads CSARQGARDTEAFF. The CDR3 DNA reads TGCAGTGCCCGACAGGGGGCGCGAGACACTGAAGCTTTCTTT.

The V and J genes are TRBV25-1 and TRBJ1-5, with D maybe TRBD1 (5 bases). The CDR3 is 16 amino acids. CDR1 and CDR2 from the germline V gene are MGHDK and SYGVNS. V lost 3 bases and J 9 bases, leaving 21 bases between the germline ends. DNA of the CDR3: TGTGCCAGCAGTGACCCTCGCTCCGGGGCCGAGGGGCCCCAGCATTTT. Its translation: CASSDPRSGAEGPQHF.

This clonotype was recorded a few times. The chain couples TRBV10-3 to TRBJ2-1; TRBD1 might be the D (6 bases). V shed 0 bases and J shed 7 bases, with 10 bases lying between them. Looked up from germline, CDR1 is ENHRY and CDR2 is SYGVKD. The CDR3 sequence is 14 residues long. This chain's CDR3 is CAISESDRPNEQFF. For the CDR3, the DNA is TGTGCCATCAGTGAGTCTGACAGGCCGAATGAGCAGTTCTTC.

The J gene is TRBJ2-7, the V gene TRBV20-1; maybe TRBD2 (7 bases). The V end lost 6 bases, the J end lost 6 bases, and 15 bases lay between the germline ends. Looked up from germline, CDR1 is DFQATT and CDR2 is SNEGSKA (reference sequence). The CDR3 extends over 12 amino acids. The CDR3 nucleotides read TGCAGTGCCGGTAGGGGGGGGGTCGAGCAGTACTTC. Translation gives CSAGRGGVEQYF.

The chain combines TRBV7-4 with TRBJ2-1; the D is unclear. Germline CDR1 is SGHVT and CDR2 is SQSDAQ. This CDR3 region has 15 residues. Trimming took off 5 bases at V and 8 bases at J, with 19 bases between the two ends. CDR3 nucleotides: TGTGCCAGCAGCCCGAGGCCGAGATTCCCCCATGAGCAGTTCTTC. This sequence encodes CASSPRPRFPHEQFF.

Many counts were recorded for this clonotype. J is TRBJ1-3 and V is TRBV12-3 or TRBV12-4, with D possibly TRBD1 on 6 matching bases. This CDR3 has 14 residues. Trimming cost V 5 bases and J 8 bases, with 16 bases left between them. The CDR3 spells CASSPNMGADTIYF. The CDR3 bases are TGTGCCAGCAGTCCGAACATGGGGGCGGACACCATATATTTT.